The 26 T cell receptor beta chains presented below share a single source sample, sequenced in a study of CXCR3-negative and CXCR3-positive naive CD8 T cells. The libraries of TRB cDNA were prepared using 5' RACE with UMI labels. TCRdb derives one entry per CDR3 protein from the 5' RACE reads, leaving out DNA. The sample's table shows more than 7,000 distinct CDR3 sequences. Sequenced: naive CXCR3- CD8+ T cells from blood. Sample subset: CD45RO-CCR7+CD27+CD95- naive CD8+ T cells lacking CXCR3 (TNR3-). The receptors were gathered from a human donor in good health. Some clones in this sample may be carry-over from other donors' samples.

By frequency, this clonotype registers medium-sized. The CDR3 here is CASSQVMTSQGNTEAFF. The rearrangement uses TRBV14 and TRBJ1-1; TCRdb lists TRBD1, though no DNA is available to test this call. Per germline, CDR1 SGHDN and CDR2 FVKESK. This CDR3 has 17 residues.

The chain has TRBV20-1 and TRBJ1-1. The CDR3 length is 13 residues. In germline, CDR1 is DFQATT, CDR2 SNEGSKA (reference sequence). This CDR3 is CSARGPANTEAFF.

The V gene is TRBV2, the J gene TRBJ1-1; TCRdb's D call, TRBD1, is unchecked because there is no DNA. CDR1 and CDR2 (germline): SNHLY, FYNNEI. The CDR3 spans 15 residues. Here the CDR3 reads CASSDARQGVGEAFF.

CDR3 protein: CASSLVGDPKFF. The chain uses TRBV5-1 and TRBJ2-1. The CDR3 covers 12 residues. Germline V lookup: CDR1 SGHRS, CDR2 YFSETQ.

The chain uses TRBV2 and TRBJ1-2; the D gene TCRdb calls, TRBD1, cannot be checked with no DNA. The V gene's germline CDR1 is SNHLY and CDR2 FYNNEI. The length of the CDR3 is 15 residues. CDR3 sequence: CAISLTGYPNYGYTF.

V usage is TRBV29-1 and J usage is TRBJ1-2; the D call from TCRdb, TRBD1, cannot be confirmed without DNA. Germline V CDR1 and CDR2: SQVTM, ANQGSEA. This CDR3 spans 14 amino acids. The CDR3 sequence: CSGTGAQEGYGYTF.

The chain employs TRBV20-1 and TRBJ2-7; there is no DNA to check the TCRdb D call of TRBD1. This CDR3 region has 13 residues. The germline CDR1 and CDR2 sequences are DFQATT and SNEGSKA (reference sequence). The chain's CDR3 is CSARGTSSYEQYF.

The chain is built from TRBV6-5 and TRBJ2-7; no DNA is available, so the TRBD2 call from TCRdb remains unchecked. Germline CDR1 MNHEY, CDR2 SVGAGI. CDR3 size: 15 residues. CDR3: CASSSDSGGSYEQYF.

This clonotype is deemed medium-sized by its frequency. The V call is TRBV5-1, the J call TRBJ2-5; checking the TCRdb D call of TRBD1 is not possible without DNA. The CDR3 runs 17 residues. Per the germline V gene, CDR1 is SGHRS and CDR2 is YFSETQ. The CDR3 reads CASSLTAQGGGQETQYF.

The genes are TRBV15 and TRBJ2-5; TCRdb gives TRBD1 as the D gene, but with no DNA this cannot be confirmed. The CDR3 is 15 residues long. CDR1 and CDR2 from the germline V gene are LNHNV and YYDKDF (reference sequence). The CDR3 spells CATSPNRASQETQYF.

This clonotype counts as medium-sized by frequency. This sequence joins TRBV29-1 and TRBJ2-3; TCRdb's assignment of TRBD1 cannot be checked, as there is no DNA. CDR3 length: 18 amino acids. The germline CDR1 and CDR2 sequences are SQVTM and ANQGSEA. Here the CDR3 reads CSVEGMSSPEVNTDTQYF.

The CDR3 protein is CASTARDTEAFF. V gene TRBV11-2 combines with J gene TRBJ1-1; absent DNA, TCRdb's TRBD1 call cannot be checked. Looked up from germline, CDR1 is SGHAT and CDR2 is FQNNGV. This CDR3 is built from 12 residues.

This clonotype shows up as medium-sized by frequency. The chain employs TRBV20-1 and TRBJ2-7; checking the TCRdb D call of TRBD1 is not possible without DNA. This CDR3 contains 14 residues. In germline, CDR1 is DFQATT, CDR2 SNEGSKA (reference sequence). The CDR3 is CSARGRDRGYEQYF.

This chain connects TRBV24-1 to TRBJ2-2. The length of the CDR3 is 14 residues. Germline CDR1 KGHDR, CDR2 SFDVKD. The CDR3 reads CATSDSEWAGELFF.

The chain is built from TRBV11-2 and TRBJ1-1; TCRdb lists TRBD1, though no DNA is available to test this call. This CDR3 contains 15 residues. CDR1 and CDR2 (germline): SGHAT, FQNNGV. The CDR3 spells CASSTRDRGNTEAFF. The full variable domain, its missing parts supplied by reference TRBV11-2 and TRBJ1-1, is EAGVAQSPRYKIIEKRQSVAFWCNPISGHATLYWYQQILGQGPKLLIQFQNNGVVDDSQLPKDRFSAERLKGVDSTLKIQPAKLEDSAVYLCASSTRDRGNTEAFFGQGTRLTVV.

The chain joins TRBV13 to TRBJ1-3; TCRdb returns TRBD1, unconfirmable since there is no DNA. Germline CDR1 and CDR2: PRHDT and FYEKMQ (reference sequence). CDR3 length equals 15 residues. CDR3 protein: CASSAGTGSGNTIYF. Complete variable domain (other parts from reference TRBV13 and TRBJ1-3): AAGVIQSPRHLIKEKRETATLKCYPIPRHDTVYWYQQGPGQDPQFLISFYEKMQSDKGSIPDRFSAQQFSDYHSELNMSSLELGDSALYFCASSAGTGSGNTIYFGEGSWLTVV.

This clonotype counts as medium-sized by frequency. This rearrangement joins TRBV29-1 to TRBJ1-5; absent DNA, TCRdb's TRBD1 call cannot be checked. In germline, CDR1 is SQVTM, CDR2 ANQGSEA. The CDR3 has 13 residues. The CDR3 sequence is CSVLTGIAQPQHF.

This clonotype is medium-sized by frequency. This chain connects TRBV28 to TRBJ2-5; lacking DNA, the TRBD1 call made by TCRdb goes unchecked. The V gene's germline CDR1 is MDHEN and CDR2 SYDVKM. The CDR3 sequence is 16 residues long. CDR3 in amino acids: CASSFLSRGPQETQYF.

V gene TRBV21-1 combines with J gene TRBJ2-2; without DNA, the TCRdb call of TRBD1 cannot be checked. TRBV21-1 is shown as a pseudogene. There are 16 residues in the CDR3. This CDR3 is CASSTLDRRAAGSCFF.

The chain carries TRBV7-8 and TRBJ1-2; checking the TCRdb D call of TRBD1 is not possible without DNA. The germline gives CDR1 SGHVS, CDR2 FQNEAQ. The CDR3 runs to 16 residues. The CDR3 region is CASSLGFAALNYGYTF.

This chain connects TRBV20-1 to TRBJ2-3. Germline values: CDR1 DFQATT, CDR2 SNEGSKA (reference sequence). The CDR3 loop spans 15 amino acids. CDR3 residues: CSGESQATSTDTQYF.

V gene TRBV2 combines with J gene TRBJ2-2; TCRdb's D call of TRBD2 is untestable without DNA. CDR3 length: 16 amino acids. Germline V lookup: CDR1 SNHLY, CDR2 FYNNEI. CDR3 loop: CASRRHYGADTGELFF.

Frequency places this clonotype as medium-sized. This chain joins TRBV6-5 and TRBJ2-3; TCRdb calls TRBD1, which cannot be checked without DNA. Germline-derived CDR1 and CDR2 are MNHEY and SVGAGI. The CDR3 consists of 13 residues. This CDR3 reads CASRGVGTDTQYF.

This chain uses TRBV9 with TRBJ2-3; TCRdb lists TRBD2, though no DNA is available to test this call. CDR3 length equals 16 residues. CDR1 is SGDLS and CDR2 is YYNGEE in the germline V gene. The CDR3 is CASSPASGGSTDTQYF.

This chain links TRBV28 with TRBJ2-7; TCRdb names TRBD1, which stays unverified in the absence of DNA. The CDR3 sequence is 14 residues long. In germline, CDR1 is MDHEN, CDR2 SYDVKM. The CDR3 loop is CASSLGTVAYEQYF.

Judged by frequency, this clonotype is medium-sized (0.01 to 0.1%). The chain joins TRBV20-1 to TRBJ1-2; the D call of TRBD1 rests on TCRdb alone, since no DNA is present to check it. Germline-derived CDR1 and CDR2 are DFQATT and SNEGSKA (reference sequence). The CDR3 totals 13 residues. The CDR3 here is CSARGGRGGGYTF.